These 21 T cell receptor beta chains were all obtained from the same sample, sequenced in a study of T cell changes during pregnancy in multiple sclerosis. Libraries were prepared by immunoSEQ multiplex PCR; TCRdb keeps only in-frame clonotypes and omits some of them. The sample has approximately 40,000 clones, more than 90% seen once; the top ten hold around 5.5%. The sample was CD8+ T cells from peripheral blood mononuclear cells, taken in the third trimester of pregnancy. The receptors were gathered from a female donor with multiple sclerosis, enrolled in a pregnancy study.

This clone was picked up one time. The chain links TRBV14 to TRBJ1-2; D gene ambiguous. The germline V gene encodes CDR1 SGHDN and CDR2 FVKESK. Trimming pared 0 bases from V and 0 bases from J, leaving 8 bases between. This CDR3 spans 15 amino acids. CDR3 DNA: TGTGCCAGCAGCCAAGATTTGACTCCTAACTATGGCTACACCTTC. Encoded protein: CASSQDLTPNYGYTF.

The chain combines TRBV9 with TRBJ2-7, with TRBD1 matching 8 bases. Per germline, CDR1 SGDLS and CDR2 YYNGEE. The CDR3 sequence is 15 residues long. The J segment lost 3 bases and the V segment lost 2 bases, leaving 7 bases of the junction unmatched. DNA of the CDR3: TGTGCCAGCAGCGTCACAGGGGGTGAATTCTACGAGCAGTACTTC. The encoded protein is CASSVTGGEFYEQYF.

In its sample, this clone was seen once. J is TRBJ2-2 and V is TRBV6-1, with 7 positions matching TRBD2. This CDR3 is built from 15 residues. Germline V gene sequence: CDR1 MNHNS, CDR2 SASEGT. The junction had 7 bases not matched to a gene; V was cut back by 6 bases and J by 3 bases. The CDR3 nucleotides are TGTGCCAGCAGCGCTGGACTAGGCCACACCGGGGAGCTGTTTTTT. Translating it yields CASSAGLGHTGELFF.

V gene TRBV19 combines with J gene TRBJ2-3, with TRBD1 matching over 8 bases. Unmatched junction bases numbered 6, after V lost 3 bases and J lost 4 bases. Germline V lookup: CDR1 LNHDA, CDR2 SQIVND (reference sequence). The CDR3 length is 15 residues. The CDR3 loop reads CASSIGDRFSDTQYF. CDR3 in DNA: TGTGCCAGTAGTATCGGGGACAGGTTTTCAGATACGCAGTATTTT.

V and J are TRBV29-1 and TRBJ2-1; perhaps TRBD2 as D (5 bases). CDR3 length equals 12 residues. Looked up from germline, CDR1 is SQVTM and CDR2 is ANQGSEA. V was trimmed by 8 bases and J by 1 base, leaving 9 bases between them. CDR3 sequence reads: CSHSGSYNEQFF. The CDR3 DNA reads TGCAGCCACAGCGGATCCTACAATGAGCAGTTCTTC.

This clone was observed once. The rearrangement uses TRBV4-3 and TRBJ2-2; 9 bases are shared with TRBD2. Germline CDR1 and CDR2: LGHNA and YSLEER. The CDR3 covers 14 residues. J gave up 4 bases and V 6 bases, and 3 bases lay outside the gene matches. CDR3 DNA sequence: TGCGCCAGCAGGAGCGGGAGGACCACCGGGGAGCTGTTTTTT. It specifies CASRSGRTTGELFF.

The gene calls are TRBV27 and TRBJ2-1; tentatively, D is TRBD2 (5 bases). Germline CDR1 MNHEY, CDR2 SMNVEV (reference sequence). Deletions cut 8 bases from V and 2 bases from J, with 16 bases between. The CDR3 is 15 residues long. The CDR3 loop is CASLVRATTYNEQFF. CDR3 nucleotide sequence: TGTGCCAGCCTCGTGAGGGCCACAACCTACAATGAGCAGTTCTTC.

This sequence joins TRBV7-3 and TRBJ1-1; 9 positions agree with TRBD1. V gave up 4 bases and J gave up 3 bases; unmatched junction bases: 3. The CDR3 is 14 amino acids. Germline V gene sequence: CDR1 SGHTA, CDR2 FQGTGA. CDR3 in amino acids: CASSSTGGDTEAFF. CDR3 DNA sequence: TGTGCCAGCAGCTCGACAGGGGGGGACACTGAAGCTTTCTTT. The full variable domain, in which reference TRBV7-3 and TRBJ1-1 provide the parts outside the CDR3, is GAGVSQTPSNKVTEKGKYVELRCDPISGHTALYWYRQSLGQGPEFLIYFQGTGAADDSGLPNDRFFAVRPEGSVSTLKIQRTERGDSAVYLCASSSTGGDTEAFFGQGTRLTVV.

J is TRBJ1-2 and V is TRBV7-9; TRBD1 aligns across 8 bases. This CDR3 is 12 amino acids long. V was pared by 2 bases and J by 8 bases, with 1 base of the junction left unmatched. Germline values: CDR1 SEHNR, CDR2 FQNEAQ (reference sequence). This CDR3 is CASSLSGGGYTF. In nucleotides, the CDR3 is TGTGCCAGCAGCTTATCAGGGGGCGGCTACACCTTC.

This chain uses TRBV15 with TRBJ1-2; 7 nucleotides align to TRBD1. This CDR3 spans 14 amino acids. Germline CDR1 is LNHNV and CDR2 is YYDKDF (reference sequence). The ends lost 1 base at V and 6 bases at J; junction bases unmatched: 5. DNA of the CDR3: TGTGCCACCAGCAGAGTGGAACAGGGGAATGGCTACACCTTC. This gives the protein CATSRVEQGNGYTF.

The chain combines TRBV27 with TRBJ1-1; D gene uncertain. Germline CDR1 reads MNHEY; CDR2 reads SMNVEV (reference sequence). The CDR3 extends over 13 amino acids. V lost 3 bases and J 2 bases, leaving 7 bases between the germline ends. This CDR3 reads CASSLRGNTEAFF. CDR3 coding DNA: TGTGCCAGCAGTTTGAGAGGAAACACTGAAGCTTTCTTT.

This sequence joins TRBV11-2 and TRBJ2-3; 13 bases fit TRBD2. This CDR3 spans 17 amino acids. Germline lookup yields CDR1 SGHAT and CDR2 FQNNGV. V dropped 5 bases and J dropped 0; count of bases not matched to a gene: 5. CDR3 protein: CASSLGTSGVSTDTQYF. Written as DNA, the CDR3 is TGTGCCAGCAGCCTCGGGACTAGCGGGGTTAGCACAGATACGCAGTATTTT. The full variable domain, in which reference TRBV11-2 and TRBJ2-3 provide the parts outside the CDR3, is EAGVAQSPRYKIIEKRQSVAFWCNPISGHATLYWYQQILGQGPKLLIQFQNNGVVDDSQLPKDRFSAERLKGVDSTLKIQPAKLEDSAVYLCASSLGTSGVSTDTQYFGPGTRLTVL.

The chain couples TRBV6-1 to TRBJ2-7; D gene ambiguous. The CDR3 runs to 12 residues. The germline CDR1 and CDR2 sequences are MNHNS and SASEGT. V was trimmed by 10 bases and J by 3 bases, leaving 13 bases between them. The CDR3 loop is CATIGYSYEQYF. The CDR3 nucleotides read TGTGCCACCATCGGGTATAGCTACGAGCAGTACTTC.

The CDR3 DNA follows: TGTGCCAGCAGCGACCTACGGGAAATTGAAGCTTTCTTT. This codes for CASSDLREIEAFF. This rearrangement joins TRBV7-9 to TRBJ1-1; unclear D gene. CDR1 and CDR2 (germline): SEHNR, FQNEAQ (reference sequence). The CDR3 has 13 residues. Trimming took off 5 bases at V and 7 bases at J, with 14 bases between the two ends.

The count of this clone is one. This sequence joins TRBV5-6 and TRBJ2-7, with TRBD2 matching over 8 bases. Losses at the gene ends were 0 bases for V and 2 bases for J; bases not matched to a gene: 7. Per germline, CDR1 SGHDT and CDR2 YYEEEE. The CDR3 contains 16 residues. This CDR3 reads CASSLVGSGVTYEQYF. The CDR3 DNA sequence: TGTGCCAGCAGCTTGGTGGGTAGCGGGGTAACCTACGAGCAGTACTTC.

CDR3 loop: CAWSMAGGGNQPQHF. CDR3 nucleotides: TGTGCCTGGAGTATGGCGGGGGGTGGCAATCAGCCCCAGCATTTT. The J gene is TRBJ1-5, the V gene TRBV30; perhaps TRBD1 as D (5 bases). Germline values: CDR1 GTSNPN, CDR2 SVGIG (reference sequence). Trimming left V 2 bases short and J 2 bases short, with 13 bases between. This CDR3 is 15 amino acids long.

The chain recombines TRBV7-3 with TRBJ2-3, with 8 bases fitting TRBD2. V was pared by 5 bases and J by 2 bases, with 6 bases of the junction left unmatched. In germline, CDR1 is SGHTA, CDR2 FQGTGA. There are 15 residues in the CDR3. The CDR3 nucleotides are TGTGCCAGCAGCCCGGGACTAGTGCTCACAGATACGCAGTATTTT. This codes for CASSPGLVLTDTQYF.

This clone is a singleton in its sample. CDR3: CASTTRTGLYEQYF. In DNA, the CDR3 is TGTGCCAGCACTACCCGAACTGGTCTCTACGAGCAGTACTTC. The chain employs TRBV28 and TRBJ2-7; no firm D call. Per the germline V gene, CDR1 is MDHEN and CDR2 is SYDVKM. With 7 bases removed from V and 3 bases from J, the gap between germline ends came to 16 bases. The CDR3 is made up of 14 amino acids.

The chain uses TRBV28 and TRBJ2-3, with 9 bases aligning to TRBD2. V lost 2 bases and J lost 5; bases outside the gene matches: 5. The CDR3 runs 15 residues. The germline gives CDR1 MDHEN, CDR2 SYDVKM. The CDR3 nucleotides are TGTGCCAGCAGTTTAGCGGGAGGGCCGAGAGATACGCAGTATTTT. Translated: CASSLAGGPRDTQYF.

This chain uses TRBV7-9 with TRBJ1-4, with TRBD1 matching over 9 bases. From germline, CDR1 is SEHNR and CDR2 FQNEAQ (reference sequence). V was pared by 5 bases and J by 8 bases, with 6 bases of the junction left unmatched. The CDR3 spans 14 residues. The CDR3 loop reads CASSARDRVEKLFF. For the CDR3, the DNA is TGTGCCAGCAGCGCACGGGACAGGGTCGAAAAACTGTTTTTT.

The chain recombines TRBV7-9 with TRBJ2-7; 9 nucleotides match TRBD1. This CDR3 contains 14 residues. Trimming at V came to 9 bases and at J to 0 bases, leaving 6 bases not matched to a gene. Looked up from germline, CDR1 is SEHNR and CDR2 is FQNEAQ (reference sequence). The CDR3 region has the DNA TGTGCCAGTACAGGGGGCCTTAACTCCTACGAGCAGTACTTC. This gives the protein CASTGGLNSYEQYF.